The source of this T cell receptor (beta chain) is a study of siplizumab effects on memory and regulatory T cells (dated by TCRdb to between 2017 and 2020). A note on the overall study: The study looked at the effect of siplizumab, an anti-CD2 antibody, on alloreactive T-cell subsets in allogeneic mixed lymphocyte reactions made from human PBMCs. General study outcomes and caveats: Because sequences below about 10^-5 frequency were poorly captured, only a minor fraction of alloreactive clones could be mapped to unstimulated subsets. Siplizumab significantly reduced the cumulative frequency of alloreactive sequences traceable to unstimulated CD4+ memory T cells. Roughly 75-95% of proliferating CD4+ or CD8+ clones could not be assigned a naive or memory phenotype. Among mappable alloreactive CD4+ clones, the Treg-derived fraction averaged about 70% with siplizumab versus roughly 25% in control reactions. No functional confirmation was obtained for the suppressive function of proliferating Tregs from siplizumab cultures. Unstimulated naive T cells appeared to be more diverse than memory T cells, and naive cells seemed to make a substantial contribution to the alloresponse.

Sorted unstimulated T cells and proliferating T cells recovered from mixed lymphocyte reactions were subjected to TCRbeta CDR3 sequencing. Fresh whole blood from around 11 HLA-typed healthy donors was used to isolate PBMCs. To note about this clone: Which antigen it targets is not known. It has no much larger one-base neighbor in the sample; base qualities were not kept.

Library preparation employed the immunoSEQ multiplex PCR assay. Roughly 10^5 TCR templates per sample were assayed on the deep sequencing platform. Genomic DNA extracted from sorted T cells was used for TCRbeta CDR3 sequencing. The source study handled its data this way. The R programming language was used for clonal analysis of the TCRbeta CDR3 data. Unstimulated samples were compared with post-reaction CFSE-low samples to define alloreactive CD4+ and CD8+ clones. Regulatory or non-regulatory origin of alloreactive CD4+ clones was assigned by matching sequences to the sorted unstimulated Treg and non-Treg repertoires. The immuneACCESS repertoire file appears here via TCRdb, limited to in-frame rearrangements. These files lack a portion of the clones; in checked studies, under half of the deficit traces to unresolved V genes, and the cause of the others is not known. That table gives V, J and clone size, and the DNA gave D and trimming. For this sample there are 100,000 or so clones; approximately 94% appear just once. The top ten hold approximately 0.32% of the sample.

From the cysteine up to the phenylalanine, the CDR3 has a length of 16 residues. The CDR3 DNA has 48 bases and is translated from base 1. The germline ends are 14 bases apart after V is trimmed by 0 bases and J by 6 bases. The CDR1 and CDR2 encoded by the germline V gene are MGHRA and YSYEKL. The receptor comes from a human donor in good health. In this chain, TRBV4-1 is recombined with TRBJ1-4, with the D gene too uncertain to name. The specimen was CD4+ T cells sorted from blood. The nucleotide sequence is TGCGCCAGCAGCCAAGATGGGAAAGGGCCATATGAAAAACTGTTTTTT. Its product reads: CASSQDGKGPYEKLFF.